What follows is one TCR beta chain and its context. The source of the sample is a study of cytomegalovirus exposure and HLA in healthy donors. The PCR had 60 Vbeta and 13 Jbeta primers. Repertoires were generated with immunoSEQ multiplex PCR, while TCRdb's copy carries only in-frame clones and drops some. The sample comprises about 93,000 clones, just over 75% of which are singletons, and around 0.53% rests with the top ten. This CDR3 contains 15 residues. V was shortened by 2 bases and J by 4 bases, with 13 bases between the two germline ends. CDR1 and CDR2 from the germline V gene are SGHRS and YFSETQ.

The sample was PBMCs. The V call is TRBV5-1, the J call TRBJ2-1, with a weak D call TRBD2 (6 bases). The TCR originated in a man aged 30 to 45 in good health and CMV-seronegative. The CDR3 bases are TGCGCCAGCAGCTTAGCTAGCGCGGTATACAATGAGCAGTTCTTC. Its protein product is CASSLASAVYNEQFF.